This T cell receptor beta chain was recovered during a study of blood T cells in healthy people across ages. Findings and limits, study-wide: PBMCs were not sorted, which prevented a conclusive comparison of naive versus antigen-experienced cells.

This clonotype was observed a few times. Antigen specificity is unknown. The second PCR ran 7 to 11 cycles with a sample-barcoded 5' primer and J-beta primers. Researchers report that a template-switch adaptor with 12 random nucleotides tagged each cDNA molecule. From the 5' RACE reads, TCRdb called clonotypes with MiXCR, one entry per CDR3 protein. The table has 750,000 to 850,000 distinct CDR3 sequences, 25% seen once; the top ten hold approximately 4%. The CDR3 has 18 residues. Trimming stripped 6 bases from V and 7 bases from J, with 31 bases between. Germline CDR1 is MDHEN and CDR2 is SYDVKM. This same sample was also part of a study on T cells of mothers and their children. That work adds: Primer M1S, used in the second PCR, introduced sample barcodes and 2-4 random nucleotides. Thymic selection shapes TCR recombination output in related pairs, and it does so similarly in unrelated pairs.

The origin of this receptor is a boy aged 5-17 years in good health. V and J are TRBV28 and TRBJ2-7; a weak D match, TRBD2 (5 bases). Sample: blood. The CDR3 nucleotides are TGTGCCAGCAGCATCTCTGCCTTCCGCACAAAGGGAGCTCGAGAGCAGTACTTC. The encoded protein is CASSISAFRTKGAREQYF.